This T cell receptor beta chain was recovered during a study of T cell repertoires in cytomegalovirus infection (dated by TCRdb to the late 2010s). Regarding the research as a whole: Peptide stimulations targeted recently identified HLA-C-restricted CMV epitopes, whose presentation resists viral immunomodulation, together with well-studied HLA-B-restricted epitopes. The HLA type of each donor mattered for the analysis, because public TCR beta signatures pointed to carriage of CMV infection along with the matching HLA type. The full study reports these points: In both this cohort and an independent cohort of 352 donors, the cumulative frequency of public TCR beta family members distinguished carriers of CMV infection plus the relevant HLA type. The ex vivo response was dominated by HLA-C-restricted CMV-specific TCR beta clonotypes, which also provided the single most frequent clonotype in two of eight donors.

The label giving this sample's treatment or condition can be read as: in vitro stimulation with specific CMV peptide epitopes to enrich CMV-specific T cells. As for this clonotype: Its antigen is currently not known. Base qualities are not recorded, but no much larger clone differs from it by a single base.

The instrument was an Illumina HiSeq 1500. The public reads were quality trimmed at Q25 with fastp and then assembled into clones with MiXCR by TCRdb, keeping productive beta chains. When rows share a CDR3 protein, they turn into one entry using the most common DNA and genes. This sample holds 550,000 to 850,000 distinct CDR3 sequences; 33% were observed only once. The ten largest clones add up to 15% to 20% of the sample. V and J lose 10 bases and 0 bases, and a span of 10 bases separates them. Reading from cysteine to phenylalanine, the CDR3 counts 13 amino acids. Only the CDR3 portion is preserved as DNA: 39 bases, with reading frame beginning at the first base. The germline V gene encodes CDR1 ENHRY and CDR2 SYGVKD.

Sequences were derived from cultured PBMCs, sampled from culture after CMV antigen stimulation. The receptor was derived from a human donor in good health (CMV status not recorded). Some clones in this sample may be carry-over from other donors' samples. The sequence joins TRBV10-3 to TRBJ1-5; the D gene assignment is ambiguous. CDR3 region: CATAIYSNQPQHF. The DNA is TGTGCCACCGCTATCTATAGCAATCAGCCCCAGCATTTT.